This entry is about one T cell receptor beta chain. Its cognate antigen is unknown. These data originate in a study of OX40 agonist ivuxolimab in advanced cancers. Study information: Three patients got partial responses; one had hepatocellular carcinoma and two had cutaneous melanoma.

TCRdb keeps only in-frame clones here, not all; method: immunoSEQ multiplex PCR. The table has about 26,000 clones, around 90% seen once; the top ten hold 19%. Overall study results and limits: At 0.1 to 3.0 mg/kg and by week 6, CD4+ and CD8+ T cells in the blood had expanded clonally. Some patients without response likewise showed low normalized clonal expansion. The average count of expanded clones was higher among CD8+ T cells than among CD4+.

The clonotype was recovered from an adult with an advanced solid tumor such as melanoma, head and neck, liver or kidney cancer. Sequences were derived from CD4+ or CD8+ T cells sorted from blood, sampled in a trial of the OX40 agonist ivuxolimab.

The CDR3 bases are TGTGCCAGCAAGAAGACAGGACGCACTGAAGCTTTCTTT. The encoded protein is CASKKTGRTEAFF. J is TRBJ1-1 and V is TRBV6-5, with D perhaps matching TRBD1 (6 bases). In germline, CDR1 is MNHEY, CDR2 SVGAGI. Trimming took 7 bases from V and 4 from J, leaving 13 bases between them. The CDR3 is made up of 13 amino acids.